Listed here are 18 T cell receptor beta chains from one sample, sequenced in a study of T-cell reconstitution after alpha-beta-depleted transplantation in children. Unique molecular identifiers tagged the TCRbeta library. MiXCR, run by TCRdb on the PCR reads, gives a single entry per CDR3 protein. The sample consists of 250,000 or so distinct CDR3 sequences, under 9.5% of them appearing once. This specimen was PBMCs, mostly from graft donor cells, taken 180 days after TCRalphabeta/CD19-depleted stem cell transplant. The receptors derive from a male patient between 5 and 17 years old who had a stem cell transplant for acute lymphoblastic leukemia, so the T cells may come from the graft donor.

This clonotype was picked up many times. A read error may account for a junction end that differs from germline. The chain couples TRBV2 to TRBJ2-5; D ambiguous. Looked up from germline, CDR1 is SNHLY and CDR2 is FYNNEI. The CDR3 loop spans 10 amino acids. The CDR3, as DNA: TGTGCCAGCAGTGAAGGGGTACGAGACTTC. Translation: CASSEGVRDF. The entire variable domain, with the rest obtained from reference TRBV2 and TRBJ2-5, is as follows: EPEVTQTPSHQVTQMGQEVILRCVPISNHLYFYWYRQILGQKVEFLVSFYNNEISEKSEIFDDQFSVERPDGSNFTLKIRSTKLEDSAMYFCASSEGVRDFGPGTRLLVL.

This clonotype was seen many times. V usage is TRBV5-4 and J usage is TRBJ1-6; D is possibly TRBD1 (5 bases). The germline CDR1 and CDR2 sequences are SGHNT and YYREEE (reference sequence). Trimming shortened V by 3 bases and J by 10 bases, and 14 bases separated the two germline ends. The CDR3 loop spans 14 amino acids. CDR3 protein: CASSSRDLGSPLHF. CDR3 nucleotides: TGTGCCAGCAGCTCCCGGGACTTAGGATCACCCCTCCACTTT.

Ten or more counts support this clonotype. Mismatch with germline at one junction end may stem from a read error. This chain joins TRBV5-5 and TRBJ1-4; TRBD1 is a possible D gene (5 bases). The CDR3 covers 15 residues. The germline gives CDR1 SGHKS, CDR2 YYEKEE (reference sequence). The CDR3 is CASSLGTVINEKLFF. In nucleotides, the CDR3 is TGTGCCAGCAGTTTGGGGACGGTGATTAATGAAAAACTGTTTTTT.

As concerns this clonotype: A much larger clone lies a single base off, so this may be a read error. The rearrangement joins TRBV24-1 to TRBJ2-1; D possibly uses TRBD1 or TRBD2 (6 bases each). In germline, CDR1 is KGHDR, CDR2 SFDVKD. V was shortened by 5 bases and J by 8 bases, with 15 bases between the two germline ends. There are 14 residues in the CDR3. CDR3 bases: TGTGCCACCAGTGGGGGGGACACGGTGGATGAGCAGTTCTTC. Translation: CATSGGDTVDEQFF.

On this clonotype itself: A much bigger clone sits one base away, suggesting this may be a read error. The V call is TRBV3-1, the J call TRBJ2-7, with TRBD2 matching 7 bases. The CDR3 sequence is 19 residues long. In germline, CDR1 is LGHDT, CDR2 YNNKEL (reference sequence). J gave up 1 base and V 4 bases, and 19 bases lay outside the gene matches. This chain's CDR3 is CASSPGWAGALNGSYEQYF. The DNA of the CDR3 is TGTGCCAGCAGCCCCGGTTGGGCGGGAGCTTTAAACGGGTCCTACGAGCAGTACTTC.

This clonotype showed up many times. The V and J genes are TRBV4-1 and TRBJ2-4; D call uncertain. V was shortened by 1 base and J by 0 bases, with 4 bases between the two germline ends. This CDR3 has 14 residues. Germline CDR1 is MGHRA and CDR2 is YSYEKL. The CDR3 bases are TGCGCCAGCAGCCAAGTGCGAGCCAAAAACATTCAGTACTTC. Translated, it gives CASSQVRAKNIQYF.

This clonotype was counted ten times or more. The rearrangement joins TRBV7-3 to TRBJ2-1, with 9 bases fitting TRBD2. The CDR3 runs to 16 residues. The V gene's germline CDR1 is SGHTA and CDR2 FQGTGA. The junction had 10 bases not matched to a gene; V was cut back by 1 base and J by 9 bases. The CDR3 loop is CASSLRPSGGNGEQFF. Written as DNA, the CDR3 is TGTGCCAGCAGCTTAAGACCAAGCGGGGGGAACGGTGAGCAGTTCTTC.

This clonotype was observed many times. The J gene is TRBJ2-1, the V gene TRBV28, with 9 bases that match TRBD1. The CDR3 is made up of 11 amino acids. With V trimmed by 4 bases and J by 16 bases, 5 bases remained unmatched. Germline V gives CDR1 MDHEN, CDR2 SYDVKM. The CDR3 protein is CASSSGQGGFF. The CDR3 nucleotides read TGTGCCAGCAGTTCGGGACAGGGAGGATTCTTC.

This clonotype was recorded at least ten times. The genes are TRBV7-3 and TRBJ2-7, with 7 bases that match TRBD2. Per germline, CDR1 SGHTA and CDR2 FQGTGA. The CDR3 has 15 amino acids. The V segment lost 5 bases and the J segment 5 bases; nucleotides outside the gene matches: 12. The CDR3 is CASSPDPTSFHEQYF. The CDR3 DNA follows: TGTGCCAGCAGCCCTGACCCGACTAGCTTCCACGAGCAGTACTTC.

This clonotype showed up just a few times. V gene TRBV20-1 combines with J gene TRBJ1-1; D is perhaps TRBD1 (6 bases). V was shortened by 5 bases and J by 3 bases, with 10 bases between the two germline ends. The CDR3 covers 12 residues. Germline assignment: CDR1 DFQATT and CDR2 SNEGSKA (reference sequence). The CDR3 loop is CSAARGDTEAFF. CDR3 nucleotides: TGCAGTGCTGCGAGGGGGGACACTGAAGCTTTCTTT.

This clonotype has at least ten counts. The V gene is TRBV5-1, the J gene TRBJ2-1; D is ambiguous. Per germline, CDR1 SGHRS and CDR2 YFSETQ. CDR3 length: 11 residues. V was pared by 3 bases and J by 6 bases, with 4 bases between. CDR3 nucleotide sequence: TGCGCCAGCAGCTCCCTCAATGAGCAGTTCTTC. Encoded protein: CASSSLNEQFF.

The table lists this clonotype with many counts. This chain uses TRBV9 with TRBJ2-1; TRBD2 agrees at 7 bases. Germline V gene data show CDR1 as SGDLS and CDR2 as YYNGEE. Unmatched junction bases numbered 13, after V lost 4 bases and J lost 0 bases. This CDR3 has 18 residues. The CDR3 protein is CASSRGGRGRSSYNEQFF. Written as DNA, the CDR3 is TGTGCCAGCAGCCGGGGCGGGCGGGGGAGGAGCTCCTACAATGAGCAGTTCTTC.

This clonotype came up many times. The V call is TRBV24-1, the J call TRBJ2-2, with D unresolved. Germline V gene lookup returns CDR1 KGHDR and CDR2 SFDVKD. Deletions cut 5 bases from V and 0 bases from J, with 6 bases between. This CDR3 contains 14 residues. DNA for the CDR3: TGTGCCACCAGTGCCTACACGAACACCGGGGAGCTGTTTTTT. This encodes CATSAYTNTGELFF.

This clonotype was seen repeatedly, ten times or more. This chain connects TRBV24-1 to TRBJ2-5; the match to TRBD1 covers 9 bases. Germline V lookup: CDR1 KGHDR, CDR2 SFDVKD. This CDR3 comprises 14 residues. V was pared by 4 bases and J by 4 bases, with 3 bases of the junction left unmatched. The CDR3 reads CATSDPGQGETQYF. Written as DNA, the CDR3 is TGTGCCACCAGTGACCCGGGACAGGGAGAGACCCAGTACTTC.

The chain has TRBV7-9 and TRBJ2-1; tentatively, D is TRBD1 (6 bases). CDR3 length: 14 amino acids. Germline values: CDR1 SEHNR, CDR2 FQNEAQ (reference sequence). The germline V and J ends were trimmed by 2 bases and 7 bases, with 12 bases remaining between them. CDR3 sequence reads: CASSLYRDTNEQFF. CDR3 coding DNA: TGTGCCAGCAGCTTATACCGGGACACAAATGAGCAGTTCTTC.

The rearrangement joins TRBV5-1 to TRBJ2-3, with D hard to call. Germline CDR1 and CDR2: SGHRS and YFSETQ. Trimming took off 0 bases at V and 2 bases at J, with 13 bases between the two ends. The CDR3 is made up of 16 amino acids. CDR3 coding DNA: TGCGCCAGCAGCTTGGGGCCTAACTCGCACACAGATACGCAGTATTTT. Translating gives CASSLGPNSHTDTQYF.

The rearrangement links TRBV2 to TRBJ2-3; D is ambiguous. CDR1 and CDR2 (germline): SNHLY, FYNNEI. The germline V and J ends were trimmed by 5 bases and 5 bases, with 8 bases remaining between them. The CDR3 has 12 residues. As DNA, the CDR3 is TGTGCCAGCAGTAATCAAGGAGATACGCAGTATTTT. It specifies CASSNQGDTQYF.

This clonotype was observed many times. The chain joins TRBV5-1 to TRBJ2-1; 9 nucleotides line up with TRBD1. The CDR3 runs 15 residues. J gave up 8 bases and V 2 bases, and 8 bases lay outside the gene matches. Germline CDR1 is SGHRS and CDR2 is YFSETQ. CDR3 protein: CASSLTGQGKYEQFF. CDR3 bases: TGCGCCAGCAGCTTAACAGGACAGGGGAAATATGAGCAGTTCTTC.